Each of the 19 T cell receptor beta chains below was sequenced from the same sample in a study of blood T cells in healthy people across ages (dated by TCRdb to between 2014 and 2017). The method behind the library was 5' RACE. The sequencer listed for this sample is Illumina HiSeq 2500. A second PCR of about 6 to 11 cycles was run with a J-beta primer mix and a sample-barcoded 5' primer. TCRdb reprocessed the public reads (quality trimming at Q25 with fastp, clone calling with MiXCR) and kept in-frame beta chains. CDR3 protein duplicates are merged, each entry listing the most common genes and DNA. Recorded for this sample are some 1.7 million distinct CDR3 sequences; roughly 27% of them occurred a single time. The ten largest clonotypes hold over 7% of the sample. Sequenced sample: blood. Every receptor here comes from a woman aged 25 to 39 in good health.

The chain carries TRBV7-9 and TRBJ1-1; perhaps TRBD1 as D (5 bases). Germline-derived CDR1 and CDR2 are SEHNR and FQNEAQ (reference sequence). Trimming took 3 bases from V and 4 from J, leaving 12 bases between them. CDR3 length: 14 amino acids. CDR3 nucleotides: TGTGCCAGCAGCTTGAATCGGGGGGTCACTGAAGCTTTCTTT. Translating gives CASSLNRGVTEAFF.

The chain recombines TRBV30 with TRBJ1-5, with 7 bases fitting TRBD1. CDR3 length equals 15 residues. Trimming at V came to 1 base and at J to 3 bases, leaving 6 bases not matched to a gene. The germline V gene has CDR1 GTSNPN and CDR2 SVGIG (reference sequence). The CDR3 DNA follows: TGTGCCTGGAGTGGGGGGACAGACAACAATCAGCCCCAGCATTTT. Translation gives CAWSGGTDNNQPQHF.

The gene calls are TRBV6-5 and TRBJ2-7, with D hard to call. CDR1 and CDR2 (germline): MNHEY, SVGAGI. This CDR3 is 14 amino acids long. Trimming left V 0 bases short and J 5 bases short, with 11 bases between. CDR3 amino acids: CASSYSVDTHEQYF. The CDR3 DNA sequence: TGTGCCAGCAGTTACTCGGTCGATACCCACGAGCAGTACTTC.

The chain uses TRBV21-1 and TRBJ2-5; TRBD1 is the table's D call and was not checked against the DNA. TRBV21-1 is recorded as a pseudogene. The CDR3 spans 16 residues. The CDR3 protein is CASSKLSGARGGTQYF. The DNA of the CDR3 is TGTGCCAGCAGCAAACTGTCGGGGGCCAGGGGCGGGACCCAGTACTTC.

At least ten counts were recorded for this clonotype. The rearrangement joins TRBV7-7 to TRBJ1-6; the D gene is possibly TRBD1 (5 bases). Trimming removed 3 bases at V and 9 bases at J, with 24 bases between. In germline, CDR1 is SSHAT, CDR2 FNYEAQ (reference sequence). The CDR3 has 18 amino acids. CDR3 region: CASSFGGRRRGWGSPLHF. The DNA of the CDR3 is TGTGCCAGCAGCTTTGGGGGGAGAAGAAGGGGATGGGGTTCACCCCTCCACTTT.

This clonotype was found many times. The gene calls are TRBV5-1 and TRBJ2-3; D is perhaps TRBD1 (6 bases). V gave up 4 bases and J gave up 2 bases, with 11 bases separating them. The CDR3 has 14 amino acids. Germline values: CDR1 SGHRS, CDR2 YFSETQ. CDR3 nucleotide sequence: TGCGCCAGCAGCGGCAGGGGATCCACAGATACGCAGTATTTT. It encodes CASSGRGSTDTQYF.

On this clonotype: Sequence at one end of the junction differs from germline and may be a read error. The chain links TRBV6-6 to TRBJ2-4; D may be TRBD1 (5 bases). The CDR3 totals 13 residues. Germline CDR1 is MNHNY and CDR2 is SVGAGI (reference sequence). CDR3 protein: CTSSTRQGNEQYF. CDR3 nucleotide sequence: TGTACCAGCAGTACCCGGCAGGGTAATGAGCAGTACTTC.

This clonotype was recorded at least ten times. This chain links TRBV6-2 or TRBV6-3 with TRBJ2-5; 8 nucleotides align to TRBD2. The junction had 10 bases not matched to a gene; V was cut back by 8 bases and J by 5 bases. Germline CDR1 and CDR2: MNHEY and SVGEGT. The CDR3 sequence is 14 residues long. The CDR3 spells CASVPAGEKETQYF. Written as DNA, the CDR3 is TGTGCCAGCGTTCCAGCGGGAGAGAAGGAGACCCAGTACTTC.

In its sample, this clonotype was seen many times. This chain links TRBV6-5 with TRBJ1-2; tentative D call: TRBD1 (5 bases). CDR1 and CDR2 (germline): MNHEY, SVGAGI. Trimming removed 5 bases from V and 8 bases from J, with 12 bases in between. The CDR3 totals 12 residues. In DNA form, the CDR3 reads TGTGCCAGCAGTCAGCAGGGTCAGGGCTACACCTTC. This translates into CASSQQGQGYTF.

The genes are TRBV12-3 or TRBV12-4 and TRBJ1-1, with TRBD1 as a possible D gene (5 bases). Trimming cost V 3 bases and J 6 bases, with 8 bases left between them. CDR3 length equals 12 residues. CDR3 protein: CASSFWGSEAFF. Here the CDR3 DNA reads TGTGCCAGCAGTTTTTGGGGGTCTGAAGCTTTCTTT.

At least ten counts were recorded for this clonotype. Being one base from a much bigger clone, this may be a read error. This chain links TRBV12-3 or TRBV12-4 with TRBJ2-7; unclear D gene. CDR3 size: 11 residues. Trimming left V 7 bases short and J 0 bases short, with 4 bases between. CDR3 bases: TGTGCCAGCACCCACTCCTACGAGCAGTACTTC. It yields the protein CASTHSYEQYF.

The J gene is TRBJ1-1, the V gene TRBV7-9; no reliable D call. The CDR3 spans 16 residues. Germline CDR1 is SEHNR and CDR2 is FQNEAQ (reference sequence). Trimming stripped 8 bases from V and 0 bases from J, with 19 bases between. The CDR3 spells CASGVGGFGMNTEAFF. CDR3 nucleotides: TGTGCCAGCGGGGTCGGAGGGTTCGGTATGAACACTGAAGCTTTCTTT.

The chain uses TRBV11-2 and TRBJ2-5, with D possibly matching TRBD2 (7 bases). Germline-derived CDR1 and CDR2 are SGHAT and FQNNGV. V gave up 3 bases and J gave up 0 bases, with 14 bases separating them. This CDR3 spans 16 amino acids. CDR3 residues: CASSLGRGTHQETQYF. The CDR3 bases are TGTGCCAGCAGCTTGGGGAGGGGGACCCACCAAGAGACCCAGTACTTC.

The gene calls are TRBV5-1 and TRBJ2-1, with D possibly being TRBD2 (6 bases). The V gene's germline CDR1 is SGHRS and CDR2 YFSETQ. The CDR3 is 16 residues long. V gave up 4 bases and J gave up 8 bases, with 22 bases separating them. CDR3 amino acids: CASSPEGQGLKYEQFF. The DNA for the CDR3 is TGCGCCAGCAGCCCGGAGGGGCAGGGACTTAAGTATGAGCAGTTCTTC.

This clonotype turned up a few times. This chain uses TRBV7-9 with TRBJ2-2, with D maybe TRBD2 (5 bases). V was pared by 5 bases and J by 7 bases, with 20 bases between. CDR1 is SEHNR, CDR2 FQNEAQ, per germline (reference sequence). The CDR3 contains 16 residues. CDR3 in DNA: TGTGCCAGCAGCCCCCGCTTGAGGCCCGGGAACGGGGAGCTGTTTTTT. It translates to CASSPRLRPGNGELFF.

This clonotype was detected only a few times. The chain has TRBV7-9 and TRBJ2-1; D is possibly TRBD1 (5 bases). Germline V gene lookup returns CDR1 SEHNR and CDR2 FQNEAQ (reference sequence). V lost 7 bases and J lost 9, with 13 bases in between. The CDR3 consists of 12 residues. Here the CDR3 reads CASKTQGGEQFF. Written as DNA, the CDR3 is TGTGCCAGCAAGACTCAGGGTGGTGAGCAGTTCTTC.

The V call is TRBV3-1, the J call TRBJ1-2; 7 nucleotides agree with TRBD1. The germline V gene has CDR1 LGHDT and CDR2 YNNKEL (reference sequence). This CDR3 region has 16 residues. V shed 4 bases and J 2 bases; nucleotides not matched to a gene: 10. The CDR3 here is CASSLLAGQSNYGYTF. As DNA, the CDR3 is TGTGCCAGCAGCCTCTTAGCGGGACAGTCCAACTATGGCTACACCTTC.

Comment on this clonotype: This may come from a read error, since a much larger clone is one base off. The V and J genes are TRBV6-6 and TRBJ2-1; no clear D. This CDR3 comprises 17 residues. Germline-derived CDR1 and CDR2 are MNHNY and SVGAGI (reference sequence). V was shortened by 5 bases and J by 6 bases, with 23 bases between the two germline ends. The DNA of the CDR3 is TGTGCCAGCAGTCTACAACGGGTAGGCTCTACGAGCAATGAGCAGTTCTTC. Translation gives CASSLQRVGSTSNEQFF.

The gene calls are TRBV30 and TRBJ2-1; unclear D gene. Germline lookup yields CDR1 GTSNPN and CDR2 SVGIG (reference sequence). The CDR3 loop spans 14 amino acids. V gave up 6 bases and J gave up 5 bases, with 17 bases separating them. CDR3 nucleotides: TGTGCCTGCCTATTCGGCTACACTAACAATGAGCAGTTCTTC. It yields the protein CACLFGYTNNEQFF.